This paragraph reports one T cell receptor (beta chain). The data stem from a study of control samples from healthy donors and cancer patients. Germline CDR1 is SGHRS and CDR2 is YFSETQ. The CDR3 sequence is 16 residues long. Trimming at V came to 7 bases and at J to 3 bases, leaving 12 bases not matched to a gene. Sequencing used immunoSEQ multiplex PCR; TCRdb keeps in-frame clones, though not all of them. The sample records about 92,000 clones, approximately 78% being singletons. Specimen: blood. This TCR was recovered from a woman aged 60 to 75 in good health. The rearrangement uses TRBV5-1 and TRBJ2-1; 8 bases agree with TRBD2. Here the CDR3 reads CASGQGRGEVYNEQFF. CDR3 nucleotides: TGCGCCAGCGGCCAGGGGCGGGGGGAAGTCTACAATGAGCAGTTCTTC.